This T cell receptor beta chain was identified in a study of shared clonotypes between healthy human individuals. In germline, CDR1 is SGHNT, CDR2 YYREEE (reference sequence). The V end lost 5 bases, the J end lost 0 bases, and 5 bases lay between the germline ends. The CDR3 covers 12 residues. Sequencing was performed with immunoSEQ multiplex PCR; in TCRdb, only in-frame clones are kept and a portion is missing. The profile shows under 1,100,000 clones, about 75% of them singletons. Material for sequencing was memory CD4+ T cells sorted from blood. Subset noted: CD45RA-negative fraction. The chain links TRBV5-4 to TRBJ1-2; D is unclear. The clonotype originates from a man in his late teens or twenties in good health. CDR3 sequence: CASRGANYGYTF. In DNA form, the CDR3 reads TGTGCCAGCAGAGGCGCTAACTATGGCTACACCTTC.